This is a list of T cell receptor beta chains from one sample in a study of T cell responses to AZD1222 COVID-19 vaccine. Method: immunoSEQ multiplex PCR; TCRdb's copy keeps in-frame clones and lacks some. Of 160,000 or so clones in the sample, around nine tenths were seen once. The sample consisted of peripheral blood, taken on day 0 of AZD1222 vaccination. The receptors stem from an adult in good health. CDR3s include the opening cysteine and the closing phenylalanine or tryptophan. The order of the fields is clone size, J gene, V gene, D gene, CDR3 DNA, CDR3 protein. A D gene is named only where the DNA matches it firmly. Size is stated for part of the rows, as once, few or many counts, or as a class when the clone is expanded.

NA TRBJ1-2 TRBV14 TRBD1 TGTGCCAGCAGCCAATCGCCTACAGGGGCTCCCTATGGCTACACCTTC CASSQSPTGAPYGYTF
few TRBJ1-2 TRBV5-8 NA TGTGCCAGCAGCTTGGGGGCATCTGGCTACACCTTC CASSLGASGYTF
NA TRBJ2-7 TRBV3-1/TRBV3-2 TRBD1 TGTGCCAGCAGCCAAGGGGGACAGTTTTTATACGAGCAGTACTTC CASSQGGQFLYEQYF
NA TRBJ1-2 TRBV7-8 NA TGTGCCAGCAGCCACATCCAGGGGTATGGCTACACCTTC CASSHIQGYGYTF
NA TRBJ2-3 TRBV3-1/TRBV3-2 TRBD2 TGTGCCAGCAGCCAAGAAAGACTAGCGGGATGGAGCACAGATACGCAGTATTTT CASSQERLAGWSTDTQYF
NA TRBJ2-2 TRBV28 NA TGTGCCAGCAGTCCCTGGGACATCAAGAACACCGGGGAGCTGTTTTTT CASSPWDIKNTGELFF
NA TRBJ2-7 TRBV3-1/TRBV3-2 NA TGTGCCAGCAGCCAAGAAAGTGTCGGACAGCGATTC CASSQESVGQRF
NA TRBJ1-2 TRBV30 TRBD1 TGTGCCTGGAGCCCGGAGGGGGCTGGTGGCTACACCTTC CAWSPEGAGGYTF
NA TRBJ2-7 TRBV18 NA TGTGCCAGCTCACCCGACACGGCCCCTGCCGGGCAGTACTTC CASSPDTAPAGQYF
NA TRBJ1-3 TRBV5-4 TRBD1 TGTGCCAGCAGCTCGACAGGGTCTGGAAACACCATATATTTT CASSSTGSGNTIYF
NA TRBJ2-7 TRBV11-3 NA TGTGCCAGCAGTTTAACGACCGGGACTGGGAGCTACGAGCAGTACTTC CASSLTTGTGSYEQYF
NA TRBJ1-1 TRBV5-4 NA TGTGCCAGCAGCTTGGGTCTAGAGCCAGGGTTATTAGCTTTCTTT CASSLGLEPGLLAFF
NA TRBJ2-3 TRBV7-9 TRBD2 TGTGCCAGCAGCCTCGGACTAGCGGGAGTCCTGATCACAGATACGCAGTATTTT CASSLGLAGVLITDTQYF
NA TRBJ2-7 TRBV7-2 TRBD1 TGTGCCAGCAGCTTAGTAGGTTGGGTCGGGACAGGTCGAGAGCAGTACTTC CASSLVGWVGTGREQYF
NA TRBJ2-5 TRBV24-1 NA TGTGCCACCAGTGAGCCGGGACACAACCAAGAGACCCAGTACTTC CATSEPGHNQETQYF
NA TRBJ1-1 TRBV7-2 TRBD1 TGTGCCAGCAGCTACCCGACAGGGGCCACTGAAGCTTTCTTT CASSYPTGATEAFF
NA TRBJ2-3 TRBV5-1 TRBD2 TGCGCCAGCAGCTTTGGACTAGATAGCACAGATACGCAGTATTTT CASSFGLDSTDTQYF
once TRBJ2-5 TRBV27 NA TGTGCCAGCAGTTTATCTGCTCGGGAGACCCAGTACTTC CASSLSARETQYF
NA TRBJ2-7 TRBV6-4 NA TGTGCCAGCAGTCGGGACAACGGGCGCGAGCAGTACTTC CASSRDNGREQYF
NA TRBJ2-2 TRBV30 TRBD2 TGTGCCTGGAGTGTAAGTGGACCGGGACTAGCGGGGGGGAGGAACACCGGGGAGCTGTTTTTT CAWSVSGPGLAGGRNTGELFF
NA TRBJ2-5 TRBV3-1/TRBV3-2 TRBD1 TGTGCCAGCAGCCAAGTGCAGGGGGCGCGGGAGACCCAGTACTTC CASSQVQGARETQYF
once TRBJ1-2 TRBV18 NA TGTGCCAGCTCACGGTCTCACTTGGAGCACCACTCCTATGGCTACACCTTC CASSRSHLEHHSYGYTF
NA TRBJ2-1 TRBV7-9 TRBD2 TGTGCCAGCAGCTCGTCCCCTAGCGGGAGTAGTGGTGAGCAGTTCTTC CASSSSPSGSSGEQFF
NA TRBJ2-1 TRBV6-1 NA TGTGCCAGCAGTGAAGTGAGTGAGCAGTTCTTC CASSEVSEQFF
NA TRBJ1-4 TRBV4-1 NA TGCGCCAGCAGCCAAGATATGTTTTTAGGGCAGACAGAGGAAAAACTGTTTTTT CASSQDMFLGQTEEKLFF
NA TRBJ1-2 TRBV2 NA TGTGCCAGCGGCCTTTCCCGCGGGGCGACTGCTAACTATGGCTACACCTTC CASGLSRGATANYGYTF
NA TRBJ2-1 TRBV5-1 NA TGCGCCAGCAGCTTTGAAGGGGGCTCCTACAATGAGCAGTTCTTC CASSFEGGSYNEQFF
NA TRBJ2-1 TRBV7-9 TRBD2 TGTGCCAGCAGTCTTGCGGGAGCCGTCAATGAGCAGTTCTTC CASSLAGAVNEQFF
once TRBJ2-5 TRBV5-1 NA TGCGCCAGCAGCCATGAAGGGGACTCCAAAACCCGACAAGAGACCCAGTACTTC CASSHEGDSKTRQETQYF
NA TRBJ2-1 TRBV7-9 NA TGTGCCAGCAGCTTAGATGGGTACAATGAGCAGTTCTTC CASSLDGYNEQFF
NA TRBJ2-7 TRBV7-6 TRBD2 TGTGCCAGCAGCTTAGCTTACACCGGGACTAGCGTCTACGAGCAGTACTTC CASSLAYTGTSVYEQYF
NA TRBJ1-5 TRBV6-5 TRBD1 TGTGCCAGCAGCATAACAGGGGGCAATAAGCCCCAGCATTTT CASSITGGNKPQHF
NA TRBJ1-6 TRBV6-5 NA TGTGCCAGCAGTTCCATGGAGGTTTATAATTCACCCCTCCACTTT CASSSMEVYNSPLHF
NA TRBJ1-1 TRBV18 NA TGTGCCAGCTCATCCCGACAAGGGTGGGACACTGAAGCTTTCTTT CASSSRQGWDTEAFF
NA TRBJ2-3 TRBV10-1 TRBD1 TGCGCCAGCAGTGATAAAAGGCAGGGGGCACGTCTAAGCACAGATACGCAGTATTTT CASSDKRQGARLSTDTQYF
NA TRBJ1-1 TRBV5-5 TRBD1 TGTGCCAGCAGCTTCGGGGGGACAGGCCTTGGGACTGAAGCTTTCTTT CASSFGGTGLGTEAFF
NA TRBJ2-5 TRBV5-1 TRBD1 TGCGCCAGCAGCTTTGGGACAGCCAACCAAGAGACCCAGTACTTC CASSFGTANQETQYF
NA TRBJ2-2 TRBV15 TRBD1 TGTGCCACCGCACAGACGGGACAGGGGGCAATGAGGTCCGGGGAGCTGTTTTTT CATAQTGQGAMRSGELFF
NA TRBJ1-1 TRBV25-1 NA TGTGCCAGCAGTGAGCGTCAGTGGGGGACTGAAGCTTTCTTT CASSERQWGTEAFF
NA TRBJ1-1 TRBV5-4 NA TGTGCCAGCAAGCCGGGGCCCAACACTGAAGCTTTCTTT CASKPGPNTEAFF
NA TRBJ1-5 TRBV2 NA TGTGCCAGCAGTGGGGTCGGGCTCAATCAGCCCCAGCATTTT CASSGVGLNQPQHF
NA TRBJ2-7 TRBV3-1/TRBV3-2 NA TGTGCCAGCAGCCAAAAAATAGGGTTTAGTTACGAGCAGTACTTC CASSQKIGFSYEQYF
NA TRBJ1-2 TRBV30 NA TGTGCCTGGAGTGTATTAGGTCGCTATGGCTACACCTTC CAWSVLGRYGYTF
NA TRBJ2-6 TRBV4-2 TRBD2 TGTGCCAGCAGCCAAGACGGGGGGGCTGGGGCCAACGTCCTGACTTTC CASSQDGGAGANVLTF
NA TRBJ1-6 TRBV5-6 NA TGTGCCAGCAGCTTCTCCGGCTCCTATAATTCACCCCTCCACTTT CASSFSGSYNSPLHF
NA TRBJ1-1 TRBV9 NA TGTGCCAGCAGCGTAGCTACGGGGGGGTCAAACACTGAAGCTTTCTTT CASSVATGGSNTEAFF
NA TRBJ2-7 TRBV7-7 TRBD1 TGTGCCAGCAGCCCGACAGGGGCCCACGAGCAGTACTTC CASSPTGAHEQYF
NA TRBJ2-5 TRBV25-1 NA TGTGCCAGCAGTGCCAGTCATTTGGAGACCCAGTACTTC CASSASHLETQYF
NA TRBJ2-7 TRBV19 NA TGTGCCAGTAGTAACCGCTATAGCCGTCTAGCGCCAACTACCTACGAGCAGTACTTC CASSNRYSRLAPTTYEQYF
NA TRBJ1-2 TRBV5-1 NA TGCGCCAGCAGCTTGGGCTCCGTGGGGGTGTATGGCTACACCTTC CASSLGSVGVYGYTF
once TRBJ1-2 TRBV2 NA TGTGCCAGCGGACTTAACAACTATGGCTACACCTTC CASGLNNYGYTF
NA TRBJ2-7 TRBV2 TRBD2 TGTGCCAGCAGTGATGTACTAGCGGGAGGTCCAAAGTACTTC CASSDVLAGGPKYF
NA TRBJ2-1 TRBV5-4 NA TGTGCCAGCAGCCCGCGGGGGCCCCCTGTGTCCTACAATGAGCAGTTCTTC CASSPRGPPVSYNEQFF